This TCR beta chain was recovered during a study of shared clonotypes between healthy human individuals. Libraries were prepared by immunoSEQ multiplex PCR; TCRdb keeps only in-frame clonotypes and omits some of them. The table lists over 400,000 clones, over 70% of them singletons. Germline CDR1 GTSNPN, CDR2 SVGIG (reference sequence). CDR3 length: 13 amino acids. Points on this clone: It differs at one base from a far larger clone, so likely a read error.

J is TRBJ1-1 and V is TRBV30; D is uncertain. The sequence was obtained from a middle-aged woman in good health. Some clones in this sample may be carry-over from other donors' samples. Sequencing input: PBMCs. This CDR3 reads CAWDWNMNTEVFF. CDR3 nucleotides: TGTGCCTGGGACTGGAACATGAACACTGAAGTTTTCTTT. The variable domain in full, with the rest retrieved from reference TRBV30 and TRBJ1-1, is SQTIHQWPATLVQPVGSPLSLECTVEGTSNPNLYWYRQAAGRGLQLLFYSVGIGQISSEVPQNLSASRPQDRQFILSSKKLLLSDSGFYLCAWDWNMNTEVFFGQGTRLTVV.